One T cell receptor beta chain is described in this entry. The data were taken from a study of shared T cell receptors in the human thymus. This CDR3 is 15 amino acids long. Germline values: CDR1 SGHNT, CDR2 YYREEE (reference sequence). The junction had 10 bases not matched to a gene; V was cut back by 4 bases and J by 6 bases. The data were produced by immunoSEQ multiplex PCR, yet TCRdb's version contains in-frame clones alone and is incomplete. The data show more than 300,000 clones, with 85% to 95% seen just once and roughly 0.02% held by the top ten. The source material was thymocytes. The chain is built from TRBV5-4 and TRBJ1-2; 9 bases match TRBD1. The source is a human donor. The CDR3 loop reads CASSPGQGRRDGYTF. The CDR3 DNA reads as TGTGCCAGCAGCCCAGGACAGGGGCGCAGGGATGGCTACACCTTC.